The present T cell receptor beta chain was sequenced within a study of blood T cell repertoires in COVID-19. Clones were sequenced by immunoSEQ multiplex PCR, and TCRdb holds only the in-frame ones, with some missing. Of some 130,000 clones listed, roughly 80% are singletons. The TCR was taken from a woman aged 45-65 years who had recovered from COVID-19. Sequences were obtained from PBMCs or T cells enriched from blood (not recorded which).

CDR3 bases: TGTGCCAGCAGCCCGGGGCGGGGGCAAGAGACCCAGTACTTC. Translating gives CASSPGRGQETQYF. The rearrangement uses TRBV5-6 and TRBJ2-5, with 7 bases fitting TRBD2. Looked up from germline, CDR1 is SGHDT and CDR2 is YYEEEE. The CDR3 runs to 14 residues. Trimming at V came to 4 bases and at J to 2 bases, leaving 5 bases not matched to a gene.